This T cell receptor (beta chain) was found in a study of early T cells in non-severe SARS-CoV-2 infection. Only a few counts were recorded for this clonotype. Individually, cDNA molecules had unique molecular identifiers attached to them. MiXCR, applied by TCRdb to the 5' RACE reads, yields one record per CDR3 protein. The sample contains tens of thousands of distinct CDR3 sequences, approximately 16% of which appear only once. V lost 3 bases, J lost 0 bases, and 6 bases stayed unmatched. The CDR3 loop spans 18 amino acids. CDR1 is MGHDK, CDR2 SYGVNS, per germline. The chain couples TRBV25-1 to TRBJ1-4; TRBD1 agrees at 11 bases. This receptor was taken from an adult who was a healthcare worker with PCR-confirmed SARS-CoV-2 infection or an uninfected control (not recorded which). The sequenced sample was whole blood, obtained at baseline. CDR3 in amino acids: CASSDLQGQGATNEKLFF. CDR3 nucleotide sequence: TGTGCCAGCAGTGATCTCCAGGGACAGGGGGCAACTAATGAAAAACTGTTTTTT.